Below are 8 T cell receptor beta chains sequenced from a single sample in a study of OX40 agonist ivuxolimab in advanced cancers. Data came from immunoSEQ multiplex PCR; TCRdb stores just in-frame clones and leaves some out. The profile shows roughly 70,000 clones, approximately 86% of them singletons. The input for sequencing was CD4+ or CD8+ T cells sorted from blood, taken in a trial of the OX40 agonist ivuxolimab. The receptors stem from an adult with an advanced solid tumor such as melanoma, head and neck, liver or kidney cancer.

The chain has TRBV29-1 and TRBJ2-3; TRBD2 matches 12 bases. The J segment lost 3 bases and the V segment lost 3 bases, leaving 7 bases of the junction unmatched. The CDR3 runs to 16 residues. Germline V gene data show CDR1 as SQVTM and CDR2 as ANQGSEA. The CDR3 nucleotides read TGCAGCGTTGATAAGGCTAGCGGGAGGGGGACAGATACGCAGTATTTT. Residues: CSVDKASGRGTDTQYF.

The chain joins TRBV2 to TRBJ2-5; possible D gene TRBD2, 6 bases. Germline CDR1 reads SNHLY; CDR2 reads FYNNEI. Trimming cost V 3 bases and J 0 bases, with 17 bases left between them. The CDR3 covers 17 residues. CDR3 coding DNA: TGTGCCAGCAGTGAGCAATCCGGGACTTCGTACCAAGAGACCCAGTACTTC. Translation: CASSEQSGTSYQETQYF.

The chain carries TRBV6-1 and TRBJ2-1, with 14 nucleotides matching TRBD2. The CDR3 totals 16 residues. Trimming at V came to 2 bases and at J to 8 bases, leaving 5 bases not matched to a gene. Germline lookup yields CDR1 MNHNS and CDR2 SASEGT. CDR3 loop: CASSERLAGGPDEQFF. CDR3 DNA sequence: TGTGCCAGCAGTGAAAGACTAGCGGGGGGGCCGGATGAGCAGTTCTTC.

This clone was recorded once. The chain links TRBV19 to TRBJ1-1; no definite D call. The CDR3 is 14 residues long. CDR1 and CDR2 (germline): LNHDA, SQIVND (reference sequence). V gave up 6 bases and J gave up 1 base, with 12 bases separating them. For the CDR3, the DNA is TGTGCCAGTAGCCCCCAAAGCCAGAACACTGAAGCTTTCTTT. Its protein is CASSPQSQNTEAFF.

The rearrangement links TRBV5-4 to TRBJ1-2, with a tentative D call TRBD1 (5 bases). Trimming pared 2 bases from V and 4 bases from J, leaving 15 bases between. Germline CDR1 and CDR2: SGHNT and YYREEE (reference sequence). The CDR3 consists of 15 residues. CDR3 DNA sequence: TGTGCCAGCAGCTTCCCGGGACGGAGGAGCTATGGCTACACCTTC. This translates into CASSFPGRRSYGYTF.

The chain employs TRBV6-4 and TRBJ1-6; 7 nucleotides agree with TRBD1. Germline V lookup: CDR1 MRHNA, CDR2 SNTAGT. Losses at the gene ends were 6 bases for V and 6 bases for J; bases not matched to a gene: 5. This CDR3 contains 14 residues. CDR3 coding DNA: TGTGCCAGCAGCCTTTCAGGGGGTAATTCACCCCTCCACTTT. It yields the protein CASSLSGGNSPLHF.

This chain joins TRBV5-1 and TRBJ1-2; possibly TRBD1 for D (5 bases). This CDR3 has 15 residues. Germline-derived CDR1 and CDR2 are SGHRS and YFSETQ. V gave up 4 bases and J gave up 1 base, with 14 bases separating them. The chain's CDR3 is CASSPMTEDNYGYTF. For the CDR3, the DNA is TGCGCCAGCAGCCCTATGACAGAGGATAACTATGGCTACACCTTC.

The V call is TRBV20-1, the J call TRBJ2-7; the D is unclear. V was clipped by 3 bases and J by 3 bases, with 6 bases between them. The V gene's germline CDR1 is DFQATT and CDR2 SNEGSKA (reference sequence). The CDR3 loop spans 11 amino acids. The CDR3 nucleotides read TGCAGTGCTAGTCTGCACTACGAGCAGTACTTC. Protein: CSASLHYEQYF.